Given below is one TCR beta chain in context. Autoimmune disease history or systemic immunosuppression was exclusionary. This sample is part of a study of OX40 agonist ivuxolimab in advanced cancers. V lost 8 bases and J 2 bases, leaving 13 bases between the germline ends. This CDR3 comprises 12 residues. CDR1 is GTSNPN, CDR2 SVGIG, per germline (reference sequence). Clones were sequenced by immunoSEQ multiplex PCR, and TCRdb holds only the in-frame ones, with some missing. The sample contains 45,000 to 50,000 clones, about 81% of which appear only once. This specimen consisted of CD4+ or CD8+ T cells sorted from blood, obtained in a trial of the OX40 agonist ivuxolimab. The clonotype originates from an adult with an advanced solid tumor such as melanoma, head and neck, liver or kidney cancer. This chain connects TRBV30 to TRBJ2-7, with D possibly called TRBD1 or TRBD2 (5 bases each). CDR3 nucleotide sequence: TGTGCCCATGGGACGCTCACCTACGAGCAGTACTTC. It codes for CAHGTLTYEQYF.